This T cell receptor beta chain emerged from a study of T cells after yellow fever vaccination (dated by TCRdb to the late 2010s). With regard to the full study: The SMART-Seq v4 Ultra Low Input RNA kit was used to prepare libraries from fractions with low cell numbers. Blood samples were taken at several timepoints before and after primary and secondary immunization, and bulk PBMC replicates and cell subsets were isolated. The cohort comprised two healthy male donors, one aged 18 to 29 and one aged 30 to 39 years. Bulk TCR alpha and beta repertoires were sequenced longitudinally to track T-cell clones before and after primary and booster YFV17D yellow fever vaccination.

General findings and caveats noted by the study authors: Because only two donors were included in the study, the extent to which the findings can be generalized is limited. A small fraction of clonotypes showed up in both the CD4 and CD8 compartments, probably as a result of convergent recombination. Most clones expanded after primary vaccination were re-detected after the booster (about 96% of CD4 and around 88% of CD8), suggesting broad memory maintenance. The secondary T-cell response was found to be weaker but faster than the primary response, with a peak reached on day 5 rather than on day 15. Computational filtering was required because FACS-sorted repertoires could contain abundant contaminating clonotypes from the bulk population.

TCR cDNA was made using 5'RACE template switching, a step that added a universal primer site and unique molecular identifiers. Priming for cDNA synthesis came from both the TCR alpha and TCR beta constant segments. Library amplification used two PCR steps, and the second PCR step added sample barcodes and sequencing adapters. Sequencing of the libraries was done on either Illumina HiSeq 2500 (2x100 bp) or NovaSeq (2x150 bp). As for how the authors treated the data: MIGEC was used to demultiplex reads and collapse the reads into UMI consensus sequences, and MiXCR was used for V(D)J alignment. Vaccine-responding clonotypes were identified with edgeR using replicate PBMC samples, with FDR below 0.01 and a log2 fold change above 5 up to day 15 being required. Bulk clonotypes were assigned CD4 or CD8 identity according to which sequenced CD4 or CD8 repertoire held them at higher abundance. Starting from the raw public reads, TCRdb applied fastp trimming at Q25, assembled clones with MiXCR and retained in-frame beta chains. Rows with one shared CDR3 protein collapse into an entry with the most common genes and DNA. The V and J calls were determined by TCRdb, not by the authors. The sample records 100,000 to 150,000 distinct CDR3 sequences, about 7% of which are singletons. Together, the top ten hold about 2.7% of the sample.

This specimen's treatment or condition label, interpreted: live attenuated yellow fever vaccine strain. A standard Ficoll-Paque protocol was used to isolate PBMCs from peripheral blood. Dynabeads CD4 and CD8 positive selection kits were used to isolate the CD4 and CD8 T-cell fractions. TriZol was used to extract RNA from bulk PBMCs, CD4 and CD8 fractions, and dextramer-positive and dextramer-negative fractions. Ten or more counts support this clonotype. Its antigen is unknown. No quality values exist for individual bases; no much larger clone is one base distant. Including cysteine and phenylalanine, the CDR3 has 12 amino acids. Left in the record is the CDR3 DNA by itself, 36 bases read in frame from the first base. As encoded in the germline V gene, CDR1 is SGHTS while CDR2 is YDEGEE. The junction shows trimming of 3 bases on V and 5 bases on J, plus 8 bases between the germline ends.

The sample here was CD4+ T cells sorted from PBMCs, taken 9 to 11 days after the first yellow fever vaccination. In this chain, TRBV5-8 is recombined with TRBJ1-2, and possibly TRBD1, on 6 matching bases. This TCR was recovered from a man aged 18 to 29 who received the YFV17D yellow fever vaccine. The DNA sequence reads TGTGCCAGCAGCTCCGGGACATATGGCTACACCTTC. Translated, this gives CASSSGTYGYTF. With the portions outside the CDR3 filled from the reference TRBV5-8 and TRBJ1-2 genes, the complete variable region becomes EAGVTQSPTHLIKTRGQQATLRCSPISGHTSVYWYQQALGLGLQFLLWYDEGEERNRGNFPPRFSGRQFPNYSSELNVNALELEDSALYLCASSSGTYGYTFGSGTRLTVV.